This is a list of T cell receptor beta chains from one sample in a study of blood T cell repertoires in COVID-19. Here immunoSEQ multiplex PCR was the method, and the copy in TCRdb shows in-frame clones only, minus some. The sample records 88,000 or so clones, 86% being singletons. The specimen sequenced was peripheral blood. The receptors shown here come from a man aged 55 to 69 with acute or convalescent COVID-19. Both conserved end residues are part of each CDR3. D genes are given only for firm matches. Not every row has a clone size; where given, it reads once, few, many or a size class.

d_call,v_call,j_call,clone_size,cdr3_nt,cdr3_aa
-,TRBV6-5,TRBJ1-4,-,TGTGCCAGCGATACAATAGGAGGGCAGGGTCGACTGTTTTTT,CASDTIGGQGRLFF
-,TRBV4-1,TRBJ1-1,-,TGCGCCAGCAGCCAAGGAGCGCACCAGGGAGCTTTCTTT,CASSQGAHQGAFF
TRBD1,TRBV10-1,TRBJ2-1,-,TGCGCCAGCAGTCCTAGACAGGGTCGAGGGCACAATGAGCAGTTCTTC,CASSPRQGRGHNEQFF
TRBD2,TRBV7-2,TRBJ2-7,-,TGTGCCAGCAGCTTAGGAGGCGGCCCTAGCGGGGGCGAGCAGTACTTC,CASSLGGGPSGGEQYF
-,TRBV7-2,TRBJ1-3,-,TGTGCCAGCAGCCCCCGTCCTGGAAACACCATATATTTT,CASSPRPGNTIYF
-,TRBV5-1,TRBJ2-2,once,TGCGCCAGCAGCTTGGACAGGTTGAACACCGGGGAGCTGTTTTTT,CASSLDRLNTGELFF
-,TRBV4-2,TRBJ2-7,-,TGTGCCAGCAGCCAAGGCTCTAGGAGCTCCTACGAGCAGTACTTC,CASSQGSRSSYEQYF
TRBD1,TRBV4-1,TRBJ1-5,-,TGCGCCAGCAGCCAAGAATTATCAGGGGGGACCTTAAGGCCCCAGCATTTT,CASSQELSGGTLRPQHF
-,TRBV30,TRBJ2-7,-,TGTGCCTGGAGTGTACTCTACGAGCAGTACTTC,CAWSVLYEQYF
-,TRBV27,TRBJ2-5,few,TGTGCCAGCAGTCCCCACCCACTAGTTCGGACCCAGTACTTC,CASSPHPLVRTQYF
TRBD2,TRBV9,TRBJ2-5,-,TGTGCCAGCAGCGTAGCTCCTAGCGGGAAAGAGACCCAGTACTTC,CASSVAPSGKETQYF
TRBD1,TRBV5-1,TRBJ2-1,-,TGCGCCAGCAGCTTCGGACAGGGGAATTACAATGAGCAGTTCTTC,CASSFGQGNYNEQFF
-,TRBV15,TRBJ2-7,-,TGTGCCACCAGCAAACTCCGAACGGCGGGTTCCTACGAGCAGTACTTC,CATSKLRTAGSYEQYF
TRBD1,TRBV7-2,TRBJ1-2,-,TGTGCCAGCAGCTCAGCGACAGGGATTAACTATGGCTACACCTTC,CASSSATGINYGYTF
TRBD2,TRBV10-3,TRBJ2-7,-,TGTGCCATACGAACTAGCGGGAGTCTCCACGAGCAGTACTTC,CAIRTSGSLHEQYF
-,TRBV5-6,TRBJ1-1,-,TGTGCCAGCAGTTACACGGGCGGGGGCAGCGCTGAAGCTTTCTTT,CASSYTGGGSAEAFF
TRBD1,TRBV7-8,TRBJ2-1,-,TGTGCCAGCAGGTTGGACAGGGGGCGTTACAATGAGCAGTTCTTC,CASRLDRGRYNEQFF
-,TRBV5-1,TRBJ2-6,-,TGCGCCAGCAGCCGCGCCAGGGAATCTGGGGCCAACGTCCTGACTTTC,CASSRARESGANVLTF
-,TRBV2,TRBJ1-5,-,TGTGCCAGCAGTGAACGAGGAAGCAATCAGCCCCAGCATTTT,CASSERGSNQPQHF
-,TRBV6-5,TRBJ2-3,-,TGTGCCAGCAGTTACGTTCGGGGACAAACAGATACGCAGTATTTT,CASSYVRGQTDTQYF
TRBD1,TRBV12-5,TRBJ2-7,-,TGTGCTAGTGGTTTGTCCCGGACAGGGGGTCGAAGGGACTCCTACGAGCAGTACTTC,CASGLSRTGGRRDSYEQYF
-,TRBV29-1,TRBJ1-5,-,TGCAGCGTTCAGGGCGTGGATCAGCCCCAGCATTTT,CSVQGVDQPQHF